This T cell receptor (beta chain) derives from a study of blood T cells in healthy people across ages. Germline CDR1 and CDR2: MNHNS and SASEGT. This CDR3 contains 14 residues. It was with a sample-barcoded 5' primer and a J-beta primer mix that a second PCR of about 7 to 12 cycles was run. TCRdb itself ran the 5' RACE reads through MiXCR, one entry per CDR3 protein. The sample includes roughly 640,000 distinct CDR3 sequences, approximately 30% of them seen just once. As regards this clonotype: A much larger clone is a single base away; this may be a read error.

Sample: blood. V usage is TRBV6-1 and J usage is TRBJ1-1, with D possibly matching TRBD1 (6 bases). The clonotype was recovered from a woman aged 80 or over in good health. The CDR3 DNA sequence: TGTGCCAGCAGTGAAATACAGGGTTTCACTGAAACTTTCTTT. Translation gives CASSEIQGFTETFF.